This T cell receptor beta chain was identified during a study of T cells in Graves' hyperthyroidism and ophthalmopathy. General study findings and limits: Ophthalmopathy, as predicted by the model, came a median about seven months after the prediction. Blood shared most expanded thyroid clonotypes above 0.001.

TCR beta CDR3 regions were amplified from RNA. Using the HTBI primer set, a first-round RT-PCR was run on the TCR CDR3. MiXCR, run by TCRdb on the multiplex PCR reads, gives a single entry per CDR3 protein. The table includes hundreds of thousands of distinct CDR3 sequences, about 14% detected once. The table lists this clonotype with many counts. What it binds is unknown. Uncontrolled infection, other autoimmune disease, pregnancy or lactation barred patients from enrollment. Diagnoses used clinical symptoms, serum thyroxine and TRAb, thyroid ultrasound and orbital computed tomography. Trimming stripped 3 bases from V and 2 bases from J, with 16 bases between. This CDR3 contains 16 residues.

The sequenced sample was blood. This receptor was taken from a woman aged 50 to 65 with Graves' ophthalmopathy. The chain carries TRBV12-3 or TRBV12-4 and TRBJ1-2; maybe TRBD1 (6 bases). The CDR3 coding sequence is TGTGCCAGCAGTTTCAGGGGTGGGCGCACGAACTATGGCTACACCTTC. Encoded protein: CASSFRGGRTNYGYTF.